This T cell receptor beta chain was observed in a study of blood T cell repertoires in COVID-19. Study-wide context: T cells, B-cell-depleted T cells, or PBMCs provided the cDNA or gDNA that served as material.

The method was immunoSEQ multiplex PCR; TCRdb's version includes in-frame clones alone and lacks a portion of them. The sample includes hundreds of thousands of clones, 87% of them seen just once. This clone was picked up a small number of times. V lost 4 bases and J lost 7; bases outside the gene matches: 8. The germline V gene encodes CDR1 LGHDT and CDR2 YNNKEL (reference sequence). The CDR3 is 14 amino acids. The sequence came from a woman between 45 and 60 years old who had recovered from COVID-19. Sample: peripheral blood. The chain couples TRBV3-1 (or the pseudogene TRBV3-2) to TRBJ1-1; 8 bases match TRBD1. The CDR3 coding sequence is TGTGCCAGCAGCCCACGGGACAGGATTGGTGAAGCTTTCTTT. Amino acids: CASSPRDRIGEAFF.